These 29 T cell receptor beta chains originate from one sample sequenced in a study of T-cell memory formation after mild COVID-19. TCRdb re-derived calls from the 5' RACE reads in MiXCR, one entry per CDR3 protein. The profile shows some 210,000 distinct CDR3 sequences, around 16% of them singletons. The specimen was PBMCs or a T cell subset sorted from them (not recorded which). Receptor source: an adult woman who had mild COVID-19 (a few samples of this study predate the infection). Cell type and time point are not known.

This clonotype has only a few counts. CDR3 region: CASTLLGPQHF. The CDR3 DNA sequence: TGTGCCAGCACCCTATTGGGGCCCCAGCATTTT. This chain uses TRBV12-3 or TRBV12-4 with TRBJ1-5; D is unclear. The CDR3 contains 11 residues. V was trimmed by 7 bases and J by 9 bases, leaving 10 bases between them.

CDR3 coding DNA: TGTGCCAGCAGTTTCGTTCAAGGAGGTCGCACAGATACGCAGTATTTT. Translated, it gives CASSFVQGGRTDTQYF. V gene TRBV12-3 or TRBV12-4 combines with J gene TRBJ2-3; D possibly corresponds to TRBD2 (5 bases). The CDR3 totals 16 residues. Trimming cost V 3 bases and J 1 base, with 14 bases left between them.

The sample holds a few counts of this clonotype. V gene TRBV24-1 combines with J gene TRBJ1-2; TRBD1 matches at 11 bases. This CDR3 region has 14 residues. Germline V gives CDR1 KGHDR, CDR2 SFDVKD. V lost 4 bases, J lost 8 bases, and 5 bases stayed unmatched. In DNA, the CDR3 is TGTGCCACCAGTGACCGGACAGGGGGCGACGGCTACACCTTC. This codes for CATSDRTGGDGYTF.

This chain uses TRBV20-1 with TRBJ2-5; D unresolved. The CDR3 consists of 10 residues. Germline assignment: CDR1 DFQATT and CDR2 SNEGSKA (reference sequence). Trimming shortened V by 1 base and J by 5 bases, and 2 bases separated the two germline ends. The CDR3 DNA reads TGCAGTGCTAGAGGGGAGACCCAGTACTTC. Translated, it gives CSARGETQYF.

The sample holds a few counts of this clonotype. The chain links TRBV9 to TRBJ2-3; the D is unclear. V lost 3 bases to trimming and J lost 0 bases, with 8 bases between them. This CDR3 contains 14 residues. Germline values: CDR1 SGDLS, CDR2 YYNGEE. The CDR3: CASSAQTSTDTQYF. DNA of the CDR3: TGTGCCAGCAGCGCGCAAACTAGCACAGATACGCAGTATTTT.

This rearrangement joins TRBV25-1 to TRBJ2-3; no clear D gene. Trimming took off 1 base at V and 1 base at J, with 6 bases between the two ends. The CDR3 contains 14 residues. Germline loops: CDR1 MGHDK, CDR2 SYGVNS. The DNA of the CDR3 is TGTGCCAGCAGTGAATCCCACGGCACAGATACGCAGTATTTT. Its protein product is CASSESHGTDTQYF.

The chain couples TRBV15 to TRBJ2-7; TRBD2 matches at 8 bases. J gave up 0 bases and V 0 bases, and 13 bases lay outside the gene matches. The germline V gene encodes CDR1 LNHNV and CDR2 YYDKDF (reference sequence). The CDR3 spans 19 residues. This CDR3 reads CATSRDYASGFPRSYEQYF. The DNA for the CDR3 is TGTGCCACCAGCAGAGATTACGCTAGCGGGTTCCCCCGCTCCTACGAGCAGTACTTC.

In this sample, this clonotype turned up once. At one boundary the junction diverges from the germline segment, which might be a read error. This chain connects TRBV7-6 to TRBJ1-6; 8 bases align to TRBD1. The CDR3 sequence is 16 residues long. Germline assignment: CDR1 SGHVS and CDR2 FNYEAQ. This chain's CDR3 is CASSLAGGTYNSPLHF. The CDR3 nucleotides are TGTGCCAGCAGCCTAGCAGGGGGCACCTATAATTCACCCCTCCACTTT.

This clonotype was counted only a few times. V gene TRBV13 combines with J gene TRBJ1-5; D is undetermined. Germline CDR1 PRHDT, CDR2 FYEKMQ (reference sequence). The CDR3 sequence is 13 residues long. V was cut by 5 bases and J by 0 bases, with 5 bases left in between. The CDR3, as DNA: TGTGCCAGCAGCCGGAATAGCAATCAGCCCCAGCATTTT. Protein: CASSRNSNQPQHF.

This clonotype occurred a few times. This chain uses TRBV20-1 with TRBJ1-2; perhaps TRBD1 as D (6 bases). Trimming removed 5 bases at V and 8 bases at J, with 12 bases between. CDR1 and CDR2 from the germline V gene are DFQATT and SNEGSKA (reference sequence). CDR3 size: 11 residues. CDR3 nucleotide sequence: TGCAGTGCTGCCAGGGGCTCGGGCTACACCTTC. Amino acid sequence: CSAARGSGYTF.

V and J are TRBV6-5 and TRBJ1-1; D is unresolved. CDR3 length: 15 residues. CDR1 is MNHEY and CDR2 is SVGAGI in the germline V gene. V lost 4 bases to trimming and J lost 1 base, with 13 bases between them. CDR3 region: CASSSPLAGNTEAFF. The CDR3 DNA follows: TGTGCCAGCAGTTCACCCTTGGCTGGGAACACTGAAGCTTTCTTT.

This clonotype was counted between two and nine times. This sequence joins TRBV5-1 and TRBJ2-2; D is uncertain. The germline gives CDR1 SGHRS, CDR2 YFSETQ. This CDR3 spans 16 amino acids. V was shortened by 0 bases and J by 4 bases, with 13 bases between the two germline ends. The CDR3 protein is CASSLAGSTLTGELFF. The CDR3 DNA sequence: TGCGCCAGCAGCTTGGCGGGTAGCACCCTCACCGGGGAGCTGTTTTTT.

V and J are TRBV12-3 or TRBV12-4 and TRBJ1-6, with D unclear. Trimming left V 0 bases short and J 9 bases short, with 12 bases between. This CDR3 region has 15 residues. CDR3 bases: TGTGCCAGCAGTTTAGCGCGGAGGGTTAGTTCACCCCTCCACTTT. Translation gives CASSLARRVSSPLHF.

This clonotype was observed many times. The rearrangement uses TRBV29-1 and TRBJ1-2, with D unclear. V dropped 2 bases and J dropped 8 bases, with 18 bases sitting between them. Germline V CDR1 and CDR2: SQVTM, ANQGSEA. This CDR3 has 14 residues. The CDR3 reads CSVETPPLGGGYTF. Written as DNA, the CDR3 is TGCAGCGTTGAAACCCCACCGCTGGGAGGCGGCTACACCTTC.

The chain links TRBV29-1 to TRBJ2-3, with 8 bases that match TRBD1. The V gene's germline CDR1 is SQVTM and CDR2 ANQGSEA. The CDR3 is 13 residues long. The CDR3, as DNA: TGCAGGGCAGCAGGGGGCTTCACAGATACGCAGTATTTT. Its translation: CRAAGGFTDTQYF.

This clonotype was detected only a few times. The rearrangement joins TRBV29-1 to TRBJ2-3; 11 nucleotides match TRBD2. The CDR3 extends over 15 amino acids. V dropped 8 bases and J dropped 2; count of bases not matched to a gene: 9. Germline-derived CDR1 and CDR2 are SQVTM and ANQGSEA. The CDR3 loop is CSSSGLAGLTDTQYF. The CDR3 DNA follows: TGCAGCTCATCAGGACTAGCGGGCCTCACAGATACGCAGTATTTT.

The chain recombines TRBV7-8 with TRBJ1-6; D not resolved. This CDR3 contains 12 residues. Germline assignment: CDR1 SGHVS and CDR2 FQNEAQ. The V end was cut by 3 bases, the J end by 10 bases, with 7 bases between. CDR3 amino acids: CASSFLRSPLHF. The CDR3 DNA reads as TGTGCCAGCAGCTTCCTCAGGTCACCCCTCCACTTT.

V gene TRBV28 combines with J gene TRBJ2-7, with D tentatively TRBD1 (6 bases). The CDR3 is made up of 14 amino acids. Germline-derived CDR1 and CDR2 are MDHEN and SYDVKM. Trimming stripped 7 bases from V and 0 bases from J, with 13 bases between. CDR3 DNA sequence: TGTGCCAGCAAACAGGGCTCCCCCTCCTACGAGCAGTACTTC. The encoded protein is CASKQGSPSYEQYF.

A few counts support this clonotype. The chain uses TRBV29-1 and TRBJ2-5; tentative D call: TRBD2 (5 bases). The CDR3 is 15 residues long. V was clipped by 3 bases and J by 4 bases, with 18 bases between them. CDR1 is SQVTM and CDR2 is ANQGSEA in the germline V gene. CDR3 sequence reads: CSVESGPGVRETQYF. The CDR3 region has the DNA TGCAGCGTTGAGAGCGGACCAGGAGTGCGAGAGACCCAGTACTTC.

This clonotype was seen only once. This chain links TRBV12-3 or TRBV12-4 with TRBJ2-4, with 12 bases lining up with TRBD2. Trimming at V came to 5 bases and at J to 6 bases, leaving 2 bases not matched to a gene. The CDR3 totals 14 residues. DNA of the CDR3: TGTGCCAGCAGTCCTAGCGGGGGGGGAAACATTCAGTACTTC. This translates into CASSPSGGGNIQYF.

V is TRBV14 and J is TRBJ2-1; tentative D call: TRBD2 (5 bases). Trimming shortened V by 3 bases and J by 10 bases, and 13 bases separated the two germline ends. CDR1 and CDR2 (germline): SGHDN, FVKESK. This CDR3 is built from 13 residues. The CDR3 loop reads CASSQSTGGEQFF. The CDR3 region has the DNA TGTGCCAGCAGCCAGTCTACCGGAGGAGAGCAGTTCTTC.

CDR3 bases: TGTGCCTGGGAAATCAGGGTACCCGGGGAGCTGTTTTTT. Translation gives CAWEIRVPGELFF. J is TRBJ2-2 and V is TRBV30; TRBD1 might be the D (5 bases). The germline V gene has CDR1 GTSNPN and CDR2 SVGIG (reference sequence). Trimming took 5 bases from V and 6 from J, leaving 13 bases between them. The CDR3 is made up of 13 amino acids.

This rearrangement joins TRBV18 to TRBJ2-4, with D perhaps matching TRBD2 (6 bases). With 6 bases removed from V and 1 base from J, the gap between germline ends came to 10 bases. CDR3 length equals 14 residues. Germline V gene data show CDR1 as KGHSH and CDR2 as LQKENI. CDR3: CASSPEGAKNIQYF. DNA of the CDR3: TGTGCCAGCTCCCCGGAGGGGGCCAAAAACATTCAGTACTTC.

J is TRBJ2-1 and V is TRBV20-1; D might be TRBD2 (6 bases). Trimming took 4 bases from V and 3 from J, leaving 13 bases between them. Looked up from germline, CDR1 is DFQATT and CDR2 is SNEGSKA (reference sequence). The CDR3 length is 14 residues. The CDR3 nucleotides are TGCAGTGCTACCCGGGGGAGGTTCTACAATGAGCAGTTCTTC. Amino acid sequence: CSATRGRFYNEQFF.

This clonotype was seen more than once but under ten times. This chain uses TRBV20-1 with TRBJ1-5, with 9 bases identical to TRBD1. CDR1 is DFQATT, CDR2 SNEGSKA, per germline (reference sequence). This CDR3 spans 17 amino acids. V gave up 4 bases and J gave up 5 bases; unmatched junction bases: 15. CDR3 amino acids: CSATRYRGRDSYQPQHF. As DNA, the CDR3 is TGCAGTGCTACAAGGTACAGGGGGCGTGATTCATATCAGCCCCAGCATTTT.

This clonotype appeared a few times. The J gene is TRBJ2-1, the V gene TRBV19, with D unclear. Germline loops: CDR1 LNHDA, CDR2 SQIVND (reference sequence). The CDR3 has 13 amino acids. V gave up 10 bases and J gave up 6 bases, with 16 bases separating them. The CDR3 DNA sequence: TGTGCCACCGCCAGGCCGGGTAGCAATGAGCAGTTCTTC. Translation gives CATARPGSNEQFF.

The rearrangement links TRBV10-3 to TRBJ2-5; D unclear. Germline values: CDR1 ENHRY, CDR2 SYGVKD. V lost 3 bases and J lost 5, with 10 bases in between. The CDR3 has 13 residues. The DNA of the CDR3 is TGTGCCATCAGTGACCGGATTGGCGAGACCCAGTACTTC. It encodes CAISDRIGETQYF.

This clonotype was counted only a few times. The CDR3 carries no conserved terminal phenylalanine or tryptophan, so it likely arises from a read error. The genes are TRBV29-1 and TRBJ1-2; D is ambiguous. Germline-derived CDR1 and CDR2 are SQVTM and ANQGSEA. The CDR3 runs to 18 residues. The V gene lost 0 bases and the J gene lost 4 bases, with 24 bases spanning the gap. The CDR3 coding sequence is TGCAGCGTTGAAGATGTCGGGTCGTGGGCAGGCGCCTTCTATGGCTACACCTTA. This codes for CSVEDVGSWAGAFYGYTL.

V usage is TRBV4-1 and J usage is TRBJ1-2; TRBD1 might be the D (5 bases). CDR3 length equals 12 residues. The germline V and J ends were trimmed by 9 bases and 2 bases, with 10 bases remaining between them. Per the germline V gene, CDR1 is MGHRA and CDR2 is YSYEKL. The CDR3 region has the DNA TGCGCCAGTACGGGGGGGAACTATGGCTACACCTTC. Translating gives CASTGGNYGYTF.